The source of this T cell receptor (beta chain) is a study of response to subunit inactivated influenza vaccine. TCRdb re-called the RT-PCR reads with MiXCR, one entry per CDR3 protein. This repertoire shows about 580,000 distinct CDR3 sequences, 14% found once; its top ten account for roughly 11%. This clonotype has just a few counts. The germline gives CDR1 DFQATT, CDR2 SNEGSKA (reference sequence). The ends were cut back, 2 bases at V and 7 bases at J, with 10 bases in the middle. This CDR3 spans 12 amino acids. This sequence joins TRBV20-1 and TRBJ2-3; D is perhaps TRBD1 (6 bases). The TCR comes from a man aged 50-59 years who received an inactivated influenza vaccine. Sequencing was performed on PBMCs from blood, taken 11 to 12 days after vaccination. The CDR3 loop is CSARQGQNTQYF. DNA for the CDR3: TGCAGTGCTAGACAGGGGCAAAATACGCAGTATTTT.